These 13 T cell receptor beta chains originate from one sample sequenced in a study of T cell clonotyping in hematopoietic cell transplantation. TCRdb's copy holds only in-frame clones and misses some; the assay was immunoSEQ multiplex PCR. The repertoire holds approximately 12,000 clones, with 89% as singletons. Sample: PBMCs, taken 100 days after allogeneic stem cell transplant. Receptors originate from a female patient between 60 and 69 years old who had an allogeneic stem cell transplant from an unrelated donor, so the T cells may come from the graft donor. Some clones in this sample may be carry-over from other donors' samples.

This chain joins TRBV7-2 and TRBJ1-5, with 7 bases lining up with TRBD1. This CDR3 has 16 residues. From germline, CDR1 is SGHTA and CDR2 FQGNSA. Germline trimming cut 1 base from V and 6 bases from J; bases unmatched to any gene: 9. The DNA for the CDR3 is TGTGCCAGCAGCTTAGTAACAGGGGCGATGGGTCAGCCCCAGCATTTT. Amino acids: CASSLVTGAMGQPQHF.

This chain links TRBV5-1 with TRBJ1-5; no firm D call. V shed 5 bases and J shed 4 bases, with 13 bases lying between them. The CDR3 is 14 amino acids. The germline V gene has CDR1 SGHRS and CDR2 YFSETQ. For the CDR3, the DNA is TGCGCCAGCAGTGGCGGGGAGAGAAATCAGCCCCAGCATTTT. It specifies CASSGGERNQPQHF.

This clone was seen once. This CDR3 reads CASSLGGRATGELFF. The CDR3 DNA reads TGTGCCAGCAGCTTAGGCGGGAGGGCCACCGGGGAGCTGTTTTTT. This chain links TRBV7-9 with TRBJ2-2, with 9 bases aligning to TRBD2. This CDR3 spans 15 amino acids. Per the germline V gene, CDR1 is SEHNR and CDR2 is FQNEAQ (reference sequence). Trimming at V came to 1 base and at J to 4 bases, leaving 1 base not matched to a gene. Based on the CDR3 plus reference TRBV7-9 and TRBJ2-2, the full variable domain is DTGVSQNPRHKITKRGQNVTFRCDPISEHNRLYWYRQTLGQGPEFLTYFQNEAQLEKSRLLSDRFSAERPKGSFSTLEIQRTEQGDSAMYLCASSLGGRATGELFFGEGSRLTVL.

The chain is built from TRBV6-5 and TRBJ2-1; no clear D gene. The CDR3 totals 15 residues. Germline V gene lookup returns CDR1 MNHEY and CDR2 SVGAGI. Trimming removed 0 bases from V and 3 bases from J, with 9 bases in between. The CDR3 reads CASSYSSPSYNEQFF. CDR3 coding DNA: TGTGCCAGCAGTTACTCCAGCCCCAGCTACAATGAGCAGTTCTTC.

V usage is TRBV14 and J usage is TRBJ2-7, with D hard to call. The length of the CDR3 is 11 residues. The germline V gene encodes CDR1 SGHDN and CDR2 FVKESK. V dropped 1 base and J dropped 5 bases, with 3 bases sitting between them. The CDR3 protein is CASSQVHEQYF. In DNA form, the CDR3 reads TGTGCCAGCAGCCAAGTTCACGAGCAGTACTTC.

The chain has TRBV11-1 and TRBJ2-2; tentative D call: TRBD2 (5 bases). Deletions cut 6 bases from V and 1 base from J, with 12 bases between. Germline CDR1 reads SGHAT; CDR2 reads FQDESV (reference sequence). The CDR3 is made up of 15 amino acids. CDR3 protein: CASRGGALNTGELFF. In DNA, the CDR3 is TGTGCCAGCAGAGGAGGCGCCTTGAACACCGGGGAGCTGTTTTTT.

The chain uses TRBV28 and TRBJ1-2; tentative D call: TRBD1 (5 bases). The germline CDR1 and CDR2 sequences are MDHEN and SYDVKM. Trimming removed 6 bases at V and 5 bases at J, with 22 bases between. CDR3 length: 16 residues. CDR3 amino acids: CASSFGGEGGGYGYTF. The CDR3 bases are TGTGCCAGCAGCTTCGGGGGGGAGGGAGGAGGGTATGGCTACACCTTC.

The gene calls are TRBV15 and TRBJ2-3; D not resolved. The ends were cut back, 0 bases at V and 0 bases at J, with 7 bases in the middle. CDR1 and CDR2 from the germline V gene are LNHNV and YYDKDF (reference sequence). The CDR3 sequence is 15 residues long. DNA for the CDR3: TGTGCCACCAGCAGAGAACGGCCTAGCACAGATACGCAGTATTTT. Translated: CATSRERPSTDTQYF. Supplemented by reference TRBV15 and TRBJ2-3, the full variable domain reads DAMVIQNPRYQVTQFGKPVTLSCSQTLNHNVMYWYQQKSSQAPKLLFHYYDKDFNNEADTPDNFQSRRPNTSFCFLDIRSPGLGDTAMYLCATSRERPSTDTQYFGPGTRLTVL.

This clone was counted a few times. The chain recombines TRBV19 with TRBJ2-1, with TRBD2 matching over 7 bases. The CDR3 length is 15 residues. Losses at the gene ends were 5 bases for V and 6 bases for J; bases not matched to a gene: 10. The germline V gene has CDR1 LNHDA and CDR2 SQIVND (reference sequence). The CDR3 loop is CASSPGLGLGNEQFF. The CDR3 region has the DNA TGTGCCAGTAGTCCTGGACTAGGTCTAGGCAATGAGCAGTTCTTC.

This clone has a single count. The chain recombines TRBV19 with TRBJ1-3; D is perhaps TRBD1 (5 bases). The length of the CDR3 is 17 residues. Germline V lookup: CDR1 LNHDA, CDR2 SQIVND (reference sequence). Deletions cut 2 bases from V and 0 bases from J, with 14 bases between. In DNA form, the CDR3 reads TGTGCCAGTAGTATACGACAGTACGGGAGCTCTGGAAACACCATATATTTT. Its translation: CASSIRQYGSSGNTIYF.

This chain links TRBV30 with TRBJ2-5; D remains ambiguous. Germline-derived CDR1 and CDR2 are GTSNPN and SVGIG (reference sequence). V was shortened by 7 bases and J by 5 bases, with 14 bases between the two germline ends. There are 12 residues in the CDR3. The CDR3, as DNA: TGTGCCTCTACTACAGTTGGGGAGACCCAGTACTTC. Its translation is CASTTVGETQYF.

The rearrangement uses TRBV30 and TRBJ1-5; tentative D call: TRBD1 (5 bases). CDR1 GTSNPN and CDR2 SVGIG come from the germline V gene (reference sequence). The V end lost 0 bases, the J end lost 3 bases, and 9 bases lay between the germline ends. This CDR3 has 14 amino acids. The CDR3 DNA reads TGTGCCTGGAGTGTATCGACAGACAATCAGCCCCAGCATTTT. This encodes CAWSVSTDNQPQHF.

This chain connects TRBV28 to TRBJ1-4; the D is unclear. Germline lookup yields CDR1 MDHEN and CDR2 SYDVKM. CDR3 length: 16 amino acids. V lost 5 bases and J lost 3, with 16 bases in between. Here the CDR3 DNA reads TGTGCCAGCAGTAATCCATCAGAGGACCCTAATGAAAAACTGTTTTTT. Its translation: CASSNPSEDPNEKLFF.